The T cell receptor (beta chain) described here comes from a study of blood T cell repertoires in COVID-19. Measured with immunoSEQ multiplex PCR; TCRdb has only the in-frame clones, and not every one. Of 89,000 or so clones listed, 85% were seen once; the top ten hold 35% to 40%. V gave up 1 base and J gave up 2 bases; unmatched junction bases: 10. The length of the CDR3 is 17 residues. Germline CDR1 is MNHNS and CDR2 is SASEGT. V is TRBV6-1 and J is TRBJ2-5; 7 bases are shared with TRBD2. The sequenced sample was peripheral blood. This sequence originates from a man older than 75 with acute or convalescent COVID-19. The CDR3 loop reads CASSEGDSGWTQETQYF. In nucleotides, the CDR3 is TGTGCCAGCAGTGAAGGAGATAGCGGGTGGACTCAAGAGACCCAGTACTTC.